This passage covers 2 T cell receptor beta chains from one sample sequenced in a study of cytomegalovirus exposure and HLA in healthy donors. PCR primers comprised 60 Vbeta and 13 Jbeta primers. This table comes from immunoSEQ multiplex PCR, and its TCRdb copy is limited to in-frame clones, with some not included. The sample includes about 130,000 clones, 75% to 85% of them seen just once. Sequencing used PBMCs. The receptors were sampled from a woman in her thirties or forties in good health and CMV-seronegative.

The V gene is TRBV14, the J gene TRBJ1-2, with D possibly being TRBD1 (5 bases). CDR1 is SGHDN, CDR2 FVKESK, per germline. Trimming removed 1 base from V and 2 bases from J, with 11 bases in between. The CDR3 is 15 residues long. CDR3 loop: CASSQAEGANYGYTF. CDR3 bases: TGTGCCAGCAGCCAAGCGGAAGGGGCCAACTATGGCTACACCTTC.

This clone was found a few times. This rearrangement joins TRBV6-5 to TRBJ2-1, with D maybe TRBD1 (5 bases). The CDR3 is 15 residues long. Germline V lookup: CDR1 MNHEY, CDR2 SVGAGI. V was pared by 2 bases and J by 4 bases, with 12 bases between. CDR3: CASSYAAGNYNEQFF. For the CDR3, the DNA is TGTGCCAGCAGTTACGCGGCAGGGAATTACAATGAGCAGTTCTTC.